These T cell receptor beta chains were read from a single sample in a study of blood T cell repertoires in COVID-19. This table comes from immunoSEQ multiplex PCR, and its TCRdb copy is limited to in-frame clones, with some not included. The sample has about 86,000 clones, over 80% seen once. The material sequenced was peripheral blood. The source of these receptors is a woman of 80 years or more with active or convalescent COVID-19. CDR3s include the opening cysteine and the closing phenylalanine or tryptophan.

v_call cdr3_aa
TRBV7-6 CASSLAAGALNEKLFF
TRBV28 CASSLLTARHSPLHF
TRBV5-1 CASSSLFRRDAYEQYF
TRBV6-5 CASSFRSNQPQHF
TRBV13 CASSLEKGGKTEAFF
TRBV7-9 CASSLQGAWEKLFF
TRBV6-5 CASSYPQVSTNEKLFF
TRBV19 CASINPGLDNEQFF
TRBV9 CASSRLAGGDNEQFF
TRBV19 CASSRNREHEQFF
TRBV29-1 CSVGQRDTYGYTF
TRBV28 CASSLGGGNNQPQHF
TRBV28 CASSLGSRGRVWQPQHF
TRBV19 CATSLAGQPYEQYF
TRBV19 CASSIVWEYNSPLHF
TRBV3-1/TRBV3-2 CASSHNQQVPLYGYTF
TRBV24-1 CATSAGTVNYGYTF
TRBV20-1 CSASVDRGGYTF
TRBV7-3 CASSLNVGRVANTEAFF
TRBV11-2 CASSLQGYTIYF
TRBV9 CASSSRGGANYGYTF
TRBV30 CAWSQGAFAKNIQYF
TRBV12-3/TRBV12-4 CASTVTRNTEAFF
TRBV4-2 CASSQDPAGEEGETQYF
TRBV28 CASSWTGSLKETQYF
TRBV7-2 CASSLLVSEQITDTQYF
TRBV5-6 CASSSQVYLQETQYF
TRBV6-5 CASSYSPTGVGDTQYF
TRBV5-1 CASSLSQVWNTEAFF
TRBV11-3 CASSSTDSGSADTQYF
TRBV6-1 CASSERQPQHF
TRBV6-5 CASWTGFVGELFF
TRBV20-1 CSASYGGVSNQPQHF
TRBV11-2 CASSLGGGVEQFF
TRBV7-9 CASSFGQGWSGELFF
TRBV11-2 CASSLGQGRRLGTDTQYF
TRBV6-6 CASSYTSGNTIYF
TRBV7-2 CASSPRENYQPQHF
TRBV5-1 CASSLGREETQYF
TRBV12-3/TRBV12-4 CASSFGVRNEQFF
TRBV28 CASSWAGNEQFF
TRBV6-2/TRBV6-3 CASSRTSSEQFF
TRBV19 CASSDSGKETQYF
TRBV11-2 CASSSQGVGGHTF
TRBV4-3 CASSQDSPRVGNEKLFF
TRBV9 CASSGRQLTGELFF
TRBV5-6 CASSLAGKGLGYEQYF
TRBV2 CASSEGTTRDRVNNEQFF
TRBV5-6 CASSRTGRSGWYF
TRBV27 CASSRQKQSYSYNEQFF
TRBV5-1 CASSLEDKRTDTQYF
TRBV3-1/TRBV3-2 CASSPQRDQNIQYF
TRBV6-2/TRBV6-3 CASSYDPLAGGPNTQYF
TRBV6-6 CASSRSGPNQPQHF
TRBV6-5 CASRQGSNGYTF
TRBV29-1 CSVEVARTDTQYF
TRBV10-3 CAISESGRSAGRAFGTQYF
TRBV19 CASSHTTAPNYEQYF